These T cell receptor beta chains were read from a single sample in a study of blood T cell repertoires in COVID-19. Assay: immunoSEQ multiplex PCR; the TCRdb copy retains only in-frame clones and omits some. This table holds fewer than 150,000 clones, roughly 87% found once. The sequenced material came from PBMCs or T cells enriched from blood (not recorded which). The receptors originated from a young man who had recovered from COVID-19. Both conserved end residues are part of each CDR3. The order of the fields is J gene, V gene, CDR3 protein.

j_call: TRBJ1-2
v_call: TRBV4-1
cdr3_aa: CASSEPGETNYGYTF

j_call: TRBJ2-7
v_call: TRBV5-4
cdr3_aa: CASSSGRSYEQYF

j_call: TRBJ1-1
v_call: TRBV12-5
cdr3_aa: CASGLTGVKSYTEAFF

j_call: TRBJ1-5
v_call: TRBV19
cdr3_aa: CASSIDRVSPHRTNQPQHF

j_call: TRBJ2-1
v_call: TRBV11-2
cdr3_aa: CASSGWGSGNEQFF

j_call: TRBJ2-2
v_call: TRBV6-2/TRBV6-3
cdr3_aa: CASSASGGAGGELFF

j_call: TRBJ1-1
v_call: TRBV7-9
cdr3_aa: CASSPTEGNTEAFF

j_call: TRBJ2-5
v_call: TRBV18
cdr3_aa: CASYGRRGGQETQYF

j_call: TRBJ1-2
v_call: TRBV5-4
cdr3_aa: CASSLAGGRGYTF

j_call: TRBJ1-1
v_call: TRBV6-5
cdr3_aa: CASRRGGQGTTEAFF

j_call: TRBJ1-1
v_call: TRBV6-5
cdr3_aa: CASSITRGNTEAFF

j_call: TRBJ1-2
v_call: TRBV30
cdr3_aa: CAWSPGRLSYSYGYTF

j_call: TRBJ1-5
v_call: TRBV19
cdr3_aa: CASSPHGGNQPQHF

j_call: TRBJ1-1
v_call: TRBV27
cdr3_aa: CASSDRGMNTEAFF

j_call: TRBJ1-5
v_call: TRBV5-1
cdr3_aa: CASSLGQGPNQPQHF

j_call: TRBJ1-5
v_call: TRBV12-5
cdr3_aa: CASAWEGDQPQHF

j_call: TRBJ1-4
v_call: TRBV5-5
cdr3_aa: CASSLSSQGTNEKLFF

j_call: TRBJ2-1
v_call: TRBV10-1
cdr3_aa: CASSDMQRGNNEQFF

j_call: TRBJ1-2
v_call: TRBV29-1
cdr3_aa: CSVRDRELNYGYTF

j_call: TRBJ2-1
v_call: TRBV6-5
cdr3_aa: CASSYWLAGGFNEQFF

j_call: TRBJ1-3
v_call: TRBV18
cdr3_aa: CASSPDTGSGNTIYF

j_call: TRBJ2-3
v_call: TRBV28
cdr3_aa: CASSREDRITDTQYF

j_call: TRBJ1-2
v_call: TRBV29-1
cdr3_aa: CSVVSAGYGYTF

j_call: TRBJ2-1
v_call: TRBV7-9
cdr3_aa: CASSLASGVNNEQFF

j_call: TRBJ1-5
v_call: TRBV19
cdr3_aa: CASSFGTGILTQHF

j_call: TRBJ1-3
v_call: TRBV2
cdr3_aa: CASSAGGQGSGNTIYF

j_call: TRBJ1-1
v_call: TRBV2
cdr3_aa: CASRTGGGRTEAFF

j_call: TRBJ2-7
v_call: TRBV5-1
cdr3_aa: CASSLAGGSSYEQYF

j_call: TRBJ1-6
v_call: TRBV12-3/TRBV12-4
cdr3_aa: CASSLDRNSPLHF

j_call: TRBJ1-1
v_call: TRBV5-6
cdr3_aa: CASSLWGTGGMEAFF

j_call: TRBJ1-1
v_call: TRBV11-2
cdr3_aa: CASSSFRGTEAFF